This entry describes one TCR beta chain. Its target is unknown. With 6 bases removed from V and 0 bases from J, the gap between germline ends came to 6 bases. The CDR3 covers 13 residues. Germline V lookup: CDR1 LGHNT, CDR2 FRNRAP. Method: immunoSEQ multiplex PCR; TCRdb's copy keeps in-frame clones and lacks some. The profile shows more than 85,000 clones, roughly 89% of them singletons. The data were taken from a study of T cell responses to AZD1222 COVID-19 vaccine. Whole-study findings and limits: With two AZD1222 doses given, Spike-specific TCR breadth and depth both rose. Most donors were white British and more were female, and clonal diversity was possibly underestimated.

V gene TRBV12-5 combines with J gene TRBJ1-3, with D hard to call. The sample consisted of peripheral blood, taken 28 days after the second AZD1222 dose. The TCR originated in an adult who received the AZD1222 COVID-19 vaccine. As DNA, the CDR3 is TGTGCTAGTGGCCGGGGCTCTGGAAACACCATATATTTT. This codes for CASGRGSGNTIYF.